The clone carrying this T cell receptor (beta chain) was observed a single time. Measured with immunoSEQ multiplex PCR; TCRdb has only the in-frame clones, and not every one. The data show thousands of clones, 91% seen once. These data are taken from a study of control samples from healthy donors and cancer patients. This CDR3 has 15 residues. V lost 1 base to trimming and J lost 2 bases, with 12 bases between them. Germline V CDR1 and CDR2: LNHDA, SQIVND (reference sequence). The material sequenced was PBMCs. The TCR sequence derives from a man between 60 and 75 years old with colorectal cancer. This chain joins TRBV19 and TRBJ2-7; tentatively, D is TRBD1 or TRBD2 (5 bases each). The CDR3 region is CASSIGYGGTYEQYF. DNA of the CDR3: TGTGCCAGTAGTATAGGTTATGGGGGAACCTACGAGCAGTACTTC. Complete variable domain (other parts from reference TRBV19 and TRBJ2-7): DGGITQSPKYLFRKEGQNVTLSCEQNLNHDAMYWYRQDPGQGLRLIYYSQIVNDFQKGDIAEGYSVSREKKESFPLTVTSAQKNPTAFYLCASSIGYGGTYEQYFGPGTRLTVT.